Given below is one T cell receptor beta chain in context. Its antigen remains unknown. The data are from a study of shared clonotypes between healthy human individuals. With 4 bases clipped from V and 4 bases from J, the junction kept 12 bases outside the gene matches. Germline V gives CDR1 GTSNPN, CDR2 SVGIG (reference sequence). This CDR3 has 16 amino acids. Study-wide results and limits: Incomplete sequencing of sorted subsets was indicated by rarefaction despite large depth. Around 5% was the fraction of naive CD4 clonotypes found shared across a few donors. The diversity represented, both genetic and in exposure history, was limited by few donors.

Produced via immunoSEQ multiplex PCR; TCRdb's table is partial and in-frame only. The sample holds hundreds of thousands of clones, about 96% seen once. V is TRBV30 and J is TRBJ2-1; 8 bases agree with TRBD2. What was sequenced was memory CD8+ T cells sorted from blood. Subset meaning: CD45RO+ cells pooled with CCR7-negative TemRA cells. This sequence was found in a man younger than 40 in good health. The CDR3, as DNA: TGTGCCTGGAAATGGCCGGGACTAGGCTCTTACAATGAGCAGTTCTTC. It yields the protein CAWKWPGLGSYNEQFF. The variable domain in full, completed from reference TRBV30 and TRBJ2-1, reads SQTIHQWPATLVQPVGSPLSLECTVEGTSNPNLYWYRQAAGRGLQLLFYSVGIGQISSEVPQNLSASRPQDRQFILSSKKLLLSDSGFYLCAWKWPGLGSYNEQFFGPGTRLTVL.